Below are 3 T cell receptor beta chains sequenced from a single sample in a study of early T cells in non-severe SARS-CoV-2 infection. TCRdb recomputed calls from the 5' RACE reads with MiXCR, one row per CDR3 protein. This sample has just over 95,000 distinct CDR3 sequences, with approximately 11% found just once. This specimen consisted of whole blood, obtained at baseline. These receptors originate from an adult who was a healthcare worker with PCR-confirmed SARS-CoV-2 infection or an uninfected control (not recorded which).

V usage is TRBV13 and J usage is TRBJ2-3; D is possibly TRBD2 (5 bases). Trimming pared 5 bases from V and 2 bases from J, leaving 14 bases between. CDR1 PRHDT and CDR2 FYEKMQ come from the germline V gene (reference sequence). The CDR3 is 15 amino acids. CDR3 amino acids: CASSPVSGYTDTQYF. CDR3 bases: TGTGCCAGCAGCCCCGTAAGCGGATACACAGATACGCAGTATTTT.

The gene calls are TRBV4-1 and TRBJ2-1; possible D gene TRBD2, 6 bases. Deletions cut 4 bases from V and 6 bases from J, with 19 bases between. From germline, CDR1 is MGHRA and CDR2 YSYEKL. The CDR3 is 16 residues long. The CDR3 loop is CASSPGGSPGRNEQFF. The DNA of the CDR3 is TGCGCCAGCAGCCCTGGGGGGTCCCCGGGACGCAATGAGCAGTTCTTC.

This sequence joins TRBV27 and TRBJ1-5; no clear D gene. The CDR3 length is 14 residues. Germline lookup yields CDR1 MNHEY and CDR2 SMNVEV (reference sequence). With 7 bases removed from V and 2 bases from J, the gap between germline ends came to 12 bases. For the CDR3, the DNA is TGTGCCAGCATGTCCCTGGTGGGCAATCAGCCCCAGCATTTT. As protein: CASMSLVGNQPQHF.